A single TCR beta chain is shown here with its context. This record belongs to a study of blood T cell repertoires in COVID-19. Study-level information: Italy, Spain and the United States were the sources of the convalescent and acute COVID-19 samples.

Per the study methods: Nucleated cell counts were estimated from reference gene primer amplification. Assay: immunoSEQ multiplex PCR; the TCRdb copy retains only in-frame clones and omits some. The V and J calls and clone size come from that table; D and trimming were worked out from the DNA. The repertoire has hundreds of thousands of clones, about 90% of them found once; the top ten carry approximately 0.93%. This CDR3 is built from 16 residues. Per germline, CDR1 MDHEN and CDR2 SYDVKM. Trimming at V came to 1 base and at J to 7 bases, leaving 8 bases not matched to a gene. Cohort placement rested on clinical history that participants reported themselves. Donors of Cohort 3 who recovered were those that had two negative PCRs, clearance, or symptom resolution.

The sample comprised PBMCs or T cells enriched from blood (not recorded which). This sequence originates from a woman aged 25-40 years who had recovered from COVID-19. The J gene is TRBJ1-4, the V gene TRBV28, with 8 bases aligning to TRBD1. CDR3 in amino acids: CASSLSVQGGGEKLFF. The CDR3 bases are TGTGCCAGCAGTTTATCGGTACAGGGGGGGGGTGAAAAACTGTTTTTT.